The 10 T cell receptor beta chains below come from one sample, sequenced in a study of graft-versus-host responses after intestinal transplantation. Sequencing used immunoSEQ multiplex PCR; TCRdb keeps in-frame clones, though not all of them. In the table there are around 100,000 clones, about 88% of which are singletons. No antigen is known for these receptors. Source: unstimulated CD4+ T cells sorted from spleen or lymph node cells, taken before intestinal transplant. These receptors were obtained from a human donor who received an intestinal transplant.

This rearrangement joins TRBV11-2 to TRBJ1-1; D is unclear. This CDR3 has 12 amino acids. Trimming took off 1 base at V and 11 bases at J, with 11 bases between the two ends. CDR1 is SGHAT, CDR2 FQNNGV, per germline. Here the CDR3 DNA reads TGTGCCAGCAGCTTAGTTGCTTCGGTGGCTTTCTTT. Encoded protein: CASSLVASVAFF.

The chain couples TRBV10-3 to TRBJ2-5; D might be TRBD2 (6 bases). V gave up 2 bases and J gave up 4 bases, with 14 bases separating them. The CDR3 has 15 amino acids. The germline V gene encodes CDR1 ENHRY and CDR2 SYGVKD. The CDR3 reads CAISEVSGSGETQYF. DNA of the CDR3: TGTGCCATCAGTGAGGTTTCAGGTAGCGGAGAGACCCAGTACTTC.

The V and J genes are TRBV12-5 and TRBJ2-7, with D possibly being TRBD2 (6 bases). The V gene's germline CDR1 is LGHNT and CDR2 FRNRAP. The V end lost 4 bases, the J end lost 2 bases, and 9 bases lay between the germline ends. The CDR3 covers 13 residues. As DNA, the CDR3 is TGTGCTAGTGGTTATTCGGGGGCCTACGAGCAGTACTTC. It translates to CASGYSGAYEQYF.

This clone came up a few times. The rearrangement joins TRBV6-1 to TRBJ1-2; tentative D call: TRBD1 (5 bases). This CDR3 region has 12 residues. V lost 0 bases, J lost 7 bases, and 6 bases lay in between. The germline V gene encodes CDR1 MNHNS and CDR2 SASEGT. CDR3 amino acids: CASSEAGGGYTF. Written as DNA, the CDR3 is TGTGCCAGCAGTGAAGCGGGGGGTGGCTACACCTTC.

The V call is TRBV6-5, the J call TRBJ2-7; weak D call: TRBD2 (6 bases). V was pared by 7 bases and J by 3 bases, with 13 bases between. Germline V gene sequence: CDR1 MNHEY, CDR2 SVGAGI. The CDR3 has 13 amino acids. CDR3 DNA sequence: TGTGCCAGCACGGGCGGGAAACACTACGAGCAGTACTTC. Its translation is CASTGGKHYEQYF.

This rearrangement joins TRBV14 to TRBJ2-7; TRBD2 aligns across 7 bases. Germline V gene sequence: CDR1 SGHDN, CDR2 FVKESK. J lost 6 bases, V lost 1 base, and 9 bases had no gene match. The CDR3 totals 15 residues. The CDR3 region is CASSQVGGRLLEQYF. DNA for the CDR3: TGTGCCAGCAGCCAAGTCGGCGGGAGACTCCTCGAGCAGTACTTC.

V and J are TRBV6-1 and TRBJ2-5; tentatively, D is TRBD2 (6 bases). The CDR3 loop spans 12 amino acids. CDR1 and CDR2 from the germline V gene are MNHNS and SASEGT. Between the trimmed V and J ends, which lost 6 bases and 3 bases, there was a span of 8 bases. CDR3 residues: CASSGGEETQYF. CDR3 nucleotide sequence: TGTGCCAGCAGCGGCGGGGAAGAGACCCAGTACTTC.

This sequence joins TRBV11-2 and TRBJ2-1; TRBD1 matches at 8 bases. After removal of 4 bases from V and 0 bases from J, the junction contained 5 bases not matched to a gene. The V gene's germline CDR1 is SGHAT and CDR2 FQNNGV. The CDR3 is 16 amino acids. Here the CDR3 reads CASSSYRGSSYNEQFF. CDR3 coding DNA: TGTGCCAGCAGCTCATACAGGGGGAGCTCCTACAATGAGCAGTTCTTC.

The chain is built from TRBV10-3 and TRBJ1-1, with 7 bases matching TRBD1. The CDR3 spans 15 residues. Germline lookup yields CDR1 ENHRY and CDR2 SYGVKD. V lost 2 bases to trimming and J lost 5 bases; unmatched junction nucleotides: 8. The CDR3 DNA sequence: TGTGCCATCAGTGAGCGGACAGGTGGGGGAACTGAAGCTTTCTTT. As protein: CAISERTGGGTEAFF.

In DNA, the CDR3 is TGTGCCAGTACTCGAAGGTGGGGGGGTGAGACCCAGTACTTC. It codes for CASTRRWGGETQYF. This rearrangement joins TRBV6-1 to TRBJ2-5, with 7 positions matching TRBD2. The CDR3 is made up of 14 amino acids. V gave up 9 bases and J gave up 5 bases; unmatched junction bases: 12. Germline loops: CDR1 MNHNS, CDR2 SASEGT.